The source of this TCR beta chain is a study of blood T cell repertoires in COVID-19. Background on the study: COVID-19 samples collected from the United States, Italy and Spain covered acute and convalescent phases.

CDR3 length equals 16 residues. Germline CDR1 reads SGHNT; CDR2 reads YYREEE (reference sequence). Trimming at V came to 4 bases and at J to 3 bases, leaving 5 bases not matched to a gene. All enrollees were about 18 to 100 years old and from about two dozen US areas. The authors' processing: Estimation of nucleated cell counts relied on the amplification of reference gene primers. Data came from immunoSEQ multiplex PCR; TCRdb stores just in-frame clones and leaves some out. V and J calls and clone size come straight from that table; D and trimming were deduced from the DNA. The table records about 300,000 clones, around 90% of them present only once.

The chain recombines TRBV5-4 with TRBJ2-2; 11 nucleotides align to TRBD2. This TCR came from a woman between 18 and 29 years old with acute COVID-19. The sample taken for sequencing was PBMCs or T cells enriched from blood (not recorded which). The CDR3 nucleotides read TGTGCCAGCAGCCCGCTTAGCGGGAGGGACACCGGGGAGCTGTTTTTT. Encoded protein: CASSPLSGRDTGELFF.